These 14 T cell receptor beta chains were all obtained from the same sample, sequenced in a study of OX40 agonist ivuxolimab in advanced cancers. Here immunoSEQ multiplex PCR was the method, and the copy in TCRdb shows in-frame clones only, minus some. Among roughly 71,000 clones listed, 85% were seen once. Sequences were derived from CD4+ or CD8+ T cells sorted from blood, sampled in a trial of the OX40 agonist ivuxolimab. The receptors derive from an adult with an advanced solid tumor such as melanoma, head and neck, liver or kidney cancer.

The chain couples TRBV2 to TRBJ2-5; either TRBD1 or TRBD2 may fit D (5 bases each). V was cut by 1 base and J by 4 bases, with 10 bases left in between. The CDR3 contains 14 residues. Germline V gene lookup returns CDR1 SNHLY and CDR2 FYNNEI. The DNA for the CDR3 is TGTGCCAGCAGTGAAGGAGGGGCGGGAGAGACCCAGTACTTC. As protein: CASSEGGAGETQYF.

The chain couples TRBV28 to TRBJ1-3; TRBD1 matches 9 bases. Looked up from germline, CDR1 is MDHEN and CDR2 is SYDVKM. There are 17 residues in the CDR3. V gave up 4 bases and J gave up 2 bases; unmatched junction bases: 9. The CDR3 coding sequence is TGTGCCAGCAGTTCCCCCATGGGACAGGGTACTGGAAACACCATATATTTT. Its protein is CASSSPMGQGTGNTIYF.

V and J are TRBV7-3 and TRBJ2-3; D unresolved. The CDR3 has 13 amino acids. Trimming removed 5 bases from V and 4 bases from J, with 10 bases in between. Looked up from germline, CDR1 is SGHTA and CDR2 is FQGTGA. CDR3 DNA: TGTGCCAGCAGCCCGACCGGTTCAGATACGCAGTATTTT. It encodes CASSPTGSDTQYF.

The chain combines TRBV11-3 with TRBJ1-1; no firm D call. The V end was cut by 1 base, the J end by 4 bases, with 7 bases between. CDR1 is SGHNT, CDR2 YENEEA, per germline. This CDR3 has 13 residues. The CDR3 spells CASSLVDGTEAFF. The CDR3, as DNA: TGTGCCAGCAGCTTAGTAGATGGCACTGAAGCTTTCTTT.

This chain joins TRBV5-4 and TRBJ2-2, with 11 nucleotides matching TRBD1. CDR3 length: 16 amino acids. From germline, CDR1 is SGHNT and CDR2 YYREEE (reference sequence). After removal of 4 bases from V and 4 bases from J, the junction contained 6 bases not matched to a gene. CDR3 nucleotide sequence: TGTGCCAGCAGCCCAGGACAGGGGGCGGGCACCGGGGAGCTGTTTTTT. This gives the protein CASSPGQGAGTGELFF.

V gene TRBV30 combines with J gene TRBJ2-7; D call uncertain. Germline CDR1 reads GTSNPN; CDR2 reads SVGIG (reference sequence). This CDR3 comprises 12 residues. With 2 bases removed from V and 3 bases from J, the gap between germline ends came to 8 bases. The CDR3: CAWSKTDYEQYF. CDR3 in DNA: TGTGCCTGGAGTAAAACAGACTACGAGCAGTACTTC.

The chain combines TRBV5-1 with TRBJ1-3, with D perhaps matching TRBD1 (5 bases). Trimming shortened V by 7 bases and J by 0 bases, and 14 bases separated the two germline ends. CDR3 length equals 15 residues. The germline V gene has CDR1 SGHRS and CDR2 YFSETQ. CDR3 protein: CASGTDGSSGNTIYF. The CDR3 coding sequence is TGCGCCAGCGGGACCGACGGGAGCTCTGGAAACACCATATATTTT.

This chain joins TRBV25-1 and TRBJ1-1, with D unclear. Trimming cost V 2 bases and J 1 base, with 5 bases left between them. In germline, CDR1 is MGHDK, CDR2 SYGVNS. CDR3 length: 13 residues. CDR3 in DNA: TGTGCCAGCAGTGAAGCAAAGAACACTGAAGCTTTCTTT. Protein: CASSEAKNTEAFF.

The CDR3 DNA is TGTGCCAGCAGCTTGTGGGGCCTGGGGGCCAACGTCCTGACTTTC. Its translation is CASSLWGLGANVLTF. This chain links TRBV5-4 with TRBJ2-6; D is possibly TRBD1 (5 bases). Looked up from germline, CDR1 is SGHNT and CDR2 is YYREEE (reference sequence). The CDR3 totals 15 residues. Trimming stripped 1 base from V and 4 bases from J, with 9 bases between.

The chain joins TRBV5-6 to TRBJ2-7; perhaps TRBD2 as D (5 bases). Trimming removed 1 base from V and 0 bases from J, with 14 bases in between. The CDR3 is made up of 16 amino acids. Germline V CDR1 and CDR2: SGHDT, YYEEEE. The CDR3 nucleotides read TGTGCCAGCAGCTTGAATAGGAGGCTGAGCTCCTACGAGCAGTACTTC. Protein: CASSLNRRLSSYEQYF.

The chain is built from TRBV4-1 and TRBJ1-4; tentatively, D is TRBD1 (6 bases). In germline, CDR1 is MGHRA, CDR2 YSYEKL. The CDR3 runs to 17 residues. The germline V and J ends were trimmed by 1 base and 4 bases, with 16 bases remaining between them. CDR3 nucleotides: TGCGCCAGCAGCCAAGGGGTTTTCTACAGGGATAATGAAAAACTGTTTTTT. It codes for CASSQGVFYRDNEKLFF.

The V and J genes are TRBV9 and TRBJ2-7, with D perhaps matching TRBD1 (6 bases). CDR3 size: 15 residues. Trimming pared 0 bases from V and 2 bases from J, leaving 12 bases between. Per germline, CDR1 SGDLS and CDR2 YYNGEE. As DNA, the CDR3 is TGTGCCAGCAGCGTAGCCCAGGGGACGCCCTACGAGCAGTACTTC. It translates to CASSVAQGTPYEQYF.

This clone was observed a few times. The chain recombines TRBV27 with TRBJ1-5; no clear D gene. The germline gives CDR1 MNHEY, CDR2 SMNVEV (reference sequence). V was clipped by 6 bases and J by 1 base, with 13 bases between them. The CDR3 is 15 residues long. The CDR3 region is CASSMGRTSNQPQHF. The CDR3 DNA is TGTGCCAGCAGCATGGGGAGAACCAGCAATCAGCCCCAGCATTTT.

The genes are TRBV28 and TRBJ2-5; no clear D gene. V lost 6 bases and J lost 3, with 17 bases in between. The CDR3 is 15 amino acids. Germline CDR1 and CDR2: MDHEN and SYDVKM. CDR3 DNA: TGTGCCAGCAGCGGTGGGGTCGTGAAAGAAGAGACCCAGTACTTC. Translation: CASSGGVVKEETQYF.